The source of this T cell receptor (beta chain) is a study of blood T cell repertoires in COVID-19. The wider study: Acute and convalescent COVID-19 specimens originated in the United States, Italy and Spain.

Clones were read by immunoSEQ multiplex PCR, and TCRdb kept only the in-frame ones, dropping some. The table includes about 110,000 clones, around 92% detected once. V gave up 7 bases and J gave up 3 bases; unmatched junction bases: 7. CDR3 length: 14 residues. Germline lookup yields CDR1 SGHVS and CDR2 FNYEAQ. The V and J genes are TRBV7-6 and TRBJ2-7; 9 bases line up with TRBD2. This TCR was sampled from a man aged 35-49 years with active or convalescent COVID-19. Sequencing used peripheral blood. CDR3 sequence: CASTRTSEGYEQYF. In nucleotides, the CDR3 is TGTGCCAGCACCAGGACTAGCGAAGGCTACGAGCAGTACTTC.